Below, one T cell receptor (beta chain) is given with its context. Antigen unknown. With 60 Vbeta and 13 Jbeta primers, the PCR was carried out. Clones were read by immunoSEQ multiplex PCR, and TCRdb kept only the in-frame ones, dropping some. Recorded here are roughly 69,000 clones; the top ten clones represent over 1.5%. This entry is derived from a study of cytomegalovirus exposure and HLA in healthy donors. Findings and caveats of the study: TCR beta V- and J-gene trimming, according to a later analysis, was linked to a missense DCLRE1C variant. Altogether, some 170 TCR beta chains were recorded as cytomegalovirus-associated. Analyses of presence/absence relied on an assumption of roughly uniform sequencing depth across donors. TCR sequences were mostly rare, though some public TCRs occurred in many donors.

The V end was cut by 0 bases, the J end by 3 bases, with 11 bases between. The V gene's germline CDR1 is MNHNS and CDR2 SASEGT. This CDR3 region has 15 residues. The rearrangement uses TRBV6-1 and TRBJ2-5, with a tentative D call TRBD2 (6 bases). This clonotype originated in a woman in her 30s in good health and CMV-seronegative. The material sequenced was PBMCs. The CDR3 loop reads CASSEAPGVKETQYF. The DNA for the CDR3 is TGTGCCAGCAGTGAAGCGCCGGGGGTGAAAGAGACCCAGTACTTC.